This T cell receptor (beta chain) stems from a study of blood T cell repertoires in COVID-19. V lost 5 bases and J lost 5, with 13 bases in between. Germline lookup yields CDR1 SEHNR and CDR2 FQNEAQ (reference sequence). The CDR3 spans 13 residues. Authors' methods: Reference gene primers were amplified, and this amplification served to estimate nucleated cell counts. Assay: immunoSEQ multiplex PCR; the TCRdb copy retains only in-frame clones and omits some. The D gene and trimming were derived from the DNA, and the V and J assignments and clone size from that table. The profile shows 130,000 to 150,000 clones, roughly 84% of them singletons.

Sample: PBMCs or T cells enriched from blood (not recorded which). The receptor comes from a woman in her 50s who had been exposed to COVID-19. The genes are TRBV7-9 and TRBJ2-7, with D hard to call. The CDR3 bases are TGTGCCAGCAGCCCAACGCGAATCGACGAGCAGTACTTC. Protein sequence: CASSPTRIDEQYF.